Below, one T cell receptor beta chain is given with its context. The CDR3 length is 14 residues. Per the germline V gene, CDR1 is MDHEN and CDR2 is SYDVKM. The germline V and J ends were trimmed by 5 bases and 7 bases, with 18 bases remaining between them. Clones were sequenced by immunoSEQ multiplex PCR, and TCRdb holds only the in-frame ones, with some missing. The sample records around 300,000 clones, roughly 90% being singletons. The sample is drawn from a study of cytomegalovirus exposure and HLA in healthy donors. The specimen was PBMCs. The J gene is TRBJ2-7, the V gene TRBV28; no clear D gene. The clonotype comes from a woman in her 30s in good health and CMV-seropositive. CDR3 amino acids: CASSPDQILGEQYF. CDR3 bases: TGTGCCAGCAGTCCTGACCAAATATTGGGGGAGCAGTACTTC.